This T cell receptor beta chain derives from a study of memory CD4+ T cells and cytomegalovirus serostatus. TCRdb's copy holds only in-frame clones and misses some; the assay was immunoSEQ multiplex PCR. The sample has 35,000 to 50,000 clones; roughly four fifths are singletons. The V segment lost 4 bases and the J segment 6 bases; nucleotides outside the gene matches: 11. The germline gives CDR1 SGHRS, CDR2 YFSETQ. The CDR3 consists of 16 residues. The sort gate was single viable CD3+CD4+CD8-CD45RO+ cells for memory CD4+ T cells. The V and J genes are TRBV5-1 and TRBJ2-2, with TRBD1 identical over 8 bases. This clonotype originated in an adult in good health and CMV-seronegative. The sequencing input was memory CD4+ T cells from blood. DNA of the CDR3: TGCGCCAGCAGCCTTGATACAGGGGGTGGTTCCGGGGAGCTGTTTTTT. It is translated as CASSLDTGGGSGELFF. The whole variable domain, remainder taken from reference TRBV5-1 and TRBJ2-2, is KAGVTQTPRYLIKTRGQQVTLSCSPISGHRSVSWYQQTPGQGLQFLFEYFSETQRNKGNFPGRFSGRQFSNSRSEMNVSTLELGDSALYLCASSLDTGGGSGELFFGEGSRLTVL.